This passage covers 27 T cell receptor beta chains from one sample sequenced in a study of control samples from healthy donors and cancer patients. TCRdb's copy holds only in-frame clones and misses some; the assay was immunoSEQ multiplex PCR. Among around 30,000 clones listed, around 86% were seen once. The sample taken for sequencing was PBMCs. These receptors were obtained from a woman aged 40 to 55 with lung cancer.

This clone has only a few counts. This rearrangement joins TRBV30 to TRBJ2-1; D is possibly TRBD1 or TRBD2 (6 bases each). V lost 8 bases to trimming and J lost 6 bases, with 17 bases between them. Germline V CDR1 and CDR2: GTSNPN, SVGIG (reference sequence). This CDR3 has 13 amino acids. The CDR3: CAGRGRGRNEQFF. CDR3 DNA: TGTGCCGGGCGGGGCAGGGGTCGCAATGAGCAGTTCTTC.

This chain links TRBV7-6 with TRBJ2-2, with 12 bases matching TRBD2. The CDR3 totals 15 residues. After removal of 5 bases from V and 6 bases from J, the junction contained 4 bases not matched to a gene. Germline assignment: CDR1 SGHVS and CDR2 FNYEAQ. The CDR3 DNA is TGTGCCAGCAGCCCCTCTAGCGGGGGGGCCGGGGAGCTGTTTTTT. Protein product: CASSPSSGGAGELFF.

CDR3 amino acids: CASSSTRGGYGYTF. The CDR3 DNA is TGTGCCAGCAGCTCGACCCGGGGTGGGTATGGCTACACCTTC. V usage is TRBV7-8 and J usage is TRBJ1-2; D is undetermined. The CDR3 is 14 amino acids. Trimming took 4 bases from V and 5 from J, leaving 14 bases between them. CDR1 and CDR2 from the germline V gene are SGHVS and FQNEAQ.

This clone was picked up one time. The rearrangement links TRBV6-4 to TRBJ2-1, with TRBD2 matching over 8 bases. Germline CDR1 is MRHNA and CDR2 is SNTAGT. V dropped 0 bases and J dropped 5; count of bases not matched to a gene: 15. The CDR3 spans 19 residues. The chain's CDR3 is CASSDSTLPISGDDNEQFF. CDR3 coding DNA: TGTGCCAGCAGTGACTCAACCCTGCCGATTAGCGGGGACGACAATGAGCAGTTCTTC.

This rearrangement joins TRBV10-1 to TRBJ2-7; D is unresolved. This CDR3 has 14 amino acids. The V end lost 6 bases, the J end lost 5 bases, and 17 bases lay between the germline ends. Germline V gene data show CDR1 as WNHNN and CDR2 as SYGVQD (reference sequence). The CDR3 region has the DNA TGCGCCAGCAGAAAGTCGATACCAAGCAACGAGCAGTACTTC. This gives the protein CASRKSIPSNEQYF.

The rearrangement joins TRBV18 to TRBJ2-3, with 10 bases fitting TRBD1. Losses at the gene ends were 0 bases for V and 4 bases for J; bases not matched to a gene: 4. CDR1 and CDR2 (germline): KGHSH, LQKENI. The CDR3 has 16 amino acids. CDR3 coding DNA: TGTGCCAGCTCACCACCGACAGGGGGCTGGGCAGATACGCAGTATTTT. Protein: CASSPPTGGWADTQYF.

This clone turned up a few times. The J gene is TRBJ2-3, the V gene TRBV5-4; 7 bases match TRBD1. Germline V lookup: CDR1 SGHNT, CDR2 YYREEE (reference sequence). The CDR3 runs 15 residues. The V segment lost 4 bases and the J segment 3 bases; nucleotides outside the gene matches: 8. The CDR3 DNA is TGTGCCAGCAGCGATAAAGGGGGCGCGACAGATACGCAGTATTTT. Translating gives CASSDKGGATDTQYF.

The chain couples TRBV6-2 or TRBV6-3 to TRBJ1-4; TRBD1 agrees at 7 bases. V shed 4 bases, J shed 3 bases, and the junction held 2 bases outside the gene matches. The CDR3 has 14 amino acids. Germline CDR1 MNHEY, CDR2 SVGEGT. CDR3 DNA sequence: TGTGCCAGCAGTTTTGGGACAGCTAATGAAAAACTGTTTTTT. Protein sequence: CASSFGTANEKLFF.

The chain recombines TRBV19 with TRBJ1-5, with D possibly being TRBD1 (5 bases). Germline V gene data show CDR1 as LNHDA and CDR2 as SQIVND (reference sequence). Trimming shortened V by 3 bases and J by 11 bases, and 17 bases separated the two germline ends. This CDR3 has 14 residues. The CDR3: CASSIAEVKGAQHF. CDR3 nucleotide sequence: TGTGCCAGTAGTATTGCAGAGGTAAAAGGGGCCCAGCATTTT.

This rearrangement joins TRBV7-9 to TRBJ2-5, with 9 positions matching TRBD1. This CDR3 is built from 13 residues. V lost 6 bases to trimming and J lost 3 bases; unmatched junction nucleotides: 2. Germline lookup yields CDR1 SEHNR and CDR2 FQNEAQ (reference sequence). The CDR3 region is CASSRDREETQYF. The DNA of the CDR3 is TGTGCCAGCAGTCGGGACAGGGAAGAGACCCAGTACTTC.

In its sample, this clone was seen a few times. DNA for the CDR3: TGTGCCAGCAGCTTGGGGGGGTCTGGCGAGCAGTACTTC. The encoded protein is CASSLGGSGEQYF. V is TRBV7-6 and J is TRBJ2-7, with TRBD2 matching 7 bases. Trimming removed 3 bases from V and 6 bases from J; junction bases left unmatched: 5. Germline V gene lookup returns CDR1 SGHVS and CDR2 FNYEAQ. CDR3 length: 13 amino acids.

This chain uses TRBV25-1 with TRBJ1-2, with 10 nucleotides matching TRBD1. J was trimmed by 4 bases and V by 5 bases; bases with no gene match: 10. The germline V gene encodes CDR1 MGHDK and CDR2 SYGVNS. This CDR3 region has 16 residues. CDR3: CASSNTGTGAPYGYTF. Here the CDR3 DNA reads TGTGCCAGCAGTAATACCGGGACAGGGGCGCCCTATGGCTACACCTTC.

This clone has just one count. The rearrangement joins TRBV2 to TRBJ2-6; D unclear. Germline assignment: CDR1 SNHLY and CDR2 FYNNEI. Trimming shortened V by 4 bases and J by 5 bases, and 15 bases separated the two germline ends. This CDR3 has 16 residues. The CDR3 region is CASSAVIQSRANVLTF. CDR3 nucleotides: TGTGCCAGCAGTGCAGTGATACAAAGTCGGGCCAACGTCCTGACTTTC. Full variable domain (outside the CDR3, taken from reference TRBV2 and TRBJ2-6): EPEVTQTPSHQVTQMGQEVILRCVPISNHLYFYWYRQILGQKVEFLVSFYNNEISEKSEIFDDQFSVERPDGSNFTLKIRSTKLEDSAMYFCASSAVIQSRANVLTFGAGSRLTVL.

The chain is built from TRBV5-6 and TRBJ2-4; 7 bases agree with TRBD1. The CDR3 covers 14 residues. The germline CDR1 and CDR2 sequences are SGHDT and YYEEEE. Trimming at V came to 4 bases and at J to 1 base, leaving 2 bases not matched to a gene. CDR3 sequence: CASSPTGAKNIQYF. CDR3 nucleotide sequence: TGTGCCAGCAGCCCGACAGGGGCCAAAAACATTCAGTACTTC.

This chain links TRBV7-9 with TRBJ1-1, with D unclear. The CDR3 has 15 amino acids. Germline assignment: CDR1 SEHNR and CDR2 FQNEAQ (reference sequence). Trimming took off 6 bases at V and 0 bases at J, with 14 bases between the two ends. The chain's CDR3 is CASSRPPPMNTEAFF. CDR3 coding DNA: TGTGCCAGCAGTCGTCCCCCCCCTATGAACACTGAAGCTTTCTTT.

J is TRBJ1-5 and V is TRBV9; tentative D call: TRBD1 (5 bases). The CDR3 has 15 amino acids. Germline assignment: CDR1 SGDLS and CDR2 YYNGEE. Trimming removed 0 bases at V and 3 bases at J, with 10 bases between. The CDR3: CASSVEGADNQPQHF. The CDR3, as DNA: TGTGCCAGCAGCGTAGAAGGGGCGGACAATCAGCCCCAGCATTTT.

In DNA, the CDR3 is TGTGCCAGCAGCTTAGGGGTAGCGGGGGTTGATACGCAGTATTTT. Amino acids: CASSLGVAGVDTQYF. The J gene is TRBJ2-3, the V gene TRBV7-2; 9 bases map to TRBD2. Germline loops: CDR1 SGHTA, CDR2 FQGNSA. The CDR3 spans 15 residues. Trimming cost V 1 base and J 6 bases; bases outside gene matches: 5.

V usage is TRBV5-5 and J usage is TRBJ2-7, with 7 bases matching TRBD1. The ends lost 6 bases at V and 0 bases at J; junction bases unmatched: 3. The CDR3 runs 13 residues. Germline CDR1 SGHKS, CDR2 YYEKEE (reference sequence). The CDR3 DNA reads TGTGCCAGCATCGGACAGGACTCCTACGAGCAGTACTTC. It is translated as CASIGQDSYEQYF.

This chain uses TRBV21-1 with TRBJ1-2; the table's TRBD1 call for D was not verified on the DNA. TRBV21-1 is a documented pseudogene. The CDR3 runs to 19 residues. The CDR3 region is CASSKEGYTGDCFNYGYTF. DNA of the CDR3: TGTGCCAGCAGCAAAGAGGGGTACACAGGCGACTGCTTTAACTATGGCTACACCTTC.

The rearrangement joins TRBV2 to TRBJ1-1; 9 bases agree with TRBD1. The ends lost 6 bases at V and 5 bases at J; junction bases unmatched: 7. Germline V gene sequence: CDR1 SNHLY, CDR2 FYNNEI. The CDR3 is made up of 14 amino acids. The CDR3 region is CASRYGDRVTEAFF. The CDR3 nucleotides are TGTGCCAGCAGGTACGGGGACAGGGTAACTGAAGCTTTCTTT.

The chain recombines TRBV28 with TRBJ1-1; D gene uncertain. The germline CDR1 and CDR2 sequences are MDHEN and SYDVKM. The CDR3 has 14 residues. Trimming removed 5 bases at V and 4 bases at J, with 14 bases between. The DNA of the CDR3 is TGTGCCAGCAGTCCCCCGAAGGAAATCACTGAAGCTTTCTTT. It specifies CASSPPKEITEAFF.

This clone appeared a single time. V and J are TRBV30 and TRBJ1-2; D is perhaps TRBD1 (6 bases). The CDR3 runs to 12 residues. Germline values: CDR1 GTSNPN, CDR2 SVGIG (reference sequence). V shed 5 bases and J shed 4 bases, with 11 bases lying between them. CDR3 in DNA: TGTGCCTGGGGAGGGGGGGTCTATGGCTACACCTTC. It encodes CAWGGGVYGYTF.

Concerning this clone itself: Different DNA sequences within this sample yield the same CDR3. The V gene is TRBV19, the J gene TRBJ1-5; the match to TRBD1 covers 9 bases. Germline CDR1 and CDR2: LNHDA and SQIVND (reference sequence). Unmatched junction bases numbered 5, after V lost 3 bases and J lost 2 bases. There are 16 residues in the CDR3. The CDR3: CASSIRDRGGNQPQHF. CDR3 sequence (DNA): TGTGCCAGTAGTATTCGTGACAGGGGGGGCAATCAGCCCCAGCATTTT.

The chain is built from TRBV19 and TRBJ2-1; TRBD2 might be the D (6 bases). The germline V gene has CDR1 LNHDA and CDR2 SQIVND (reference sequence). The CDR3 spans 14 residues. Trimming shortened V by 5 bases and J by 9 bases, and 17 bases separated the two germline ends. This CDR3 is CASSPFREAAEQFF. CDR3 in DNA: TGTGCCAGTAGTCCCTTTAGGGAGGCGGCTGAGCAGTTCTTC.

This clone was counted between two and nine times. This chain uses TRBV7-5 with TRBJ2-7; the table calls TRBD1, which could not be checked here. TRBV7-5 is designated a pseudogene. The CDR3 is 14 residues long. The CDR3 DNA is TGTGCCAGAAGCTACCGGGACAGGTTCTACGAGCAGTACTTC. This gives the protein CARSYRDRFYEQYF.

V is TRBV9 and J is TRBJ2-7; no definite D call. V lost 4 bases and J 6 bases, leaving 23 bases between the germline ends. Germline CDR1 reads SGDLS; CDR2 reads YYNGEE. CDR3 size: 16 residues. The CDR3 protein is CASSPQVSSPTSEQYF. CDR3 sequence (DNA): TGTGCCAGCAGCCCCCAAGTAAGTTCCCCAACCAGCGAGCAGTACTTC. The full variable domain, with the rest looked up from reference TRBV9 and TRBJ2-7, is DSGVTQTPKHLITATGQRVTLRCSPRSGDLSVYWYQQSLDQGLQFLIQYYNGEERAKGNILERFSAQQFPDLHSELNLSSLELGDSALYFCASSPQVSSPTSEQYFGPGTRLTVT.

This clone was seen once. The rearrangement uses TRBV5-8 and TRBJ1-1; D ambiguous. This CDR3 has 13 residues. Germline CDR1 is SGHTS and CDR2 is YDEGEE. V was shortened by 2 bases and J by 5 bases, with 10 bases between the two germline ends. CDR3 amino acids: CASSFVVRTEAFF. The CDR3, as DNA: TGTGCCAGCAGCTTCGTCGTACGTACTGAAGCTTTCTTT.